Presented here are 22 T cell receptor beta chains from one specimen sequenced in a study of siplizumab effects on memory and regulatory T cells. TCRdb keeps only in-frame clones here, not all; method: immunoSEQ multiplex PCR. The sample has some 100,000 clones, under 95% seen once. Sequencing was performed on CD8+ T cells sorted from blood. These receptors were obtained from a human donor in good health.

A single count supports this clone. The genes are TRBV5-8 and TRBJ2-2; D is possibly TRBD2 (6 bases). Looked up from germline, CDR1 is SGHTS and CDR2 is YDEGEE. The CDR3 is 17 amino acids. The V end was cut by 4 bases, the J end by 4 bases, with 20 bases between. The CDR3 nucleotides read TGTGCCAGCAGCGAAGAATCGGGAGTTCATGTCACCGGGGAGCTGTTTTTT. Translating it yields CASSEESGVHVTGELFF.

This clone was picked up one time. The chain combines TRBV27 with TRBJ2-1, with D perhaps matching TRBD1 or TRBD2 (5 bases each). The CDR3 is 13 amino acids. The germline V gene encodes CDR1 MNHEY and CDR2 SMNVEV (reference sequence). The germline V and J ends were trimmed by 10 bases and 10 bases, with 20 bases remaining between them. The CDR3 sequence: CATSSVGVREQFF. Here the CDR3 DNA reads TGTGCCACCTCCTCGGTGGGGGTACGCGAGCAGTTCTTC.

The gene calls are TRBV20-1 and TRBJ1-1; unclear D gene. CDR1 and CDR2 from the germline V gene are DFQATT and SNEGSKA (reference sequence). The V end was cut by 6 bases, the J end by 0 bases, with 5 bases between. The CDR3 runs 11 residues. The CDR3 reads CSATVNTEAFF. CDR3 in DNA: TGCAGTGCGACGGTGAACACTGAAGCTTTCTTT.

The chain couples TRBV10-3 to TRBJ2-3; 7 bases agree with TRBD1. Unmatched junction bases numbered 6, after V lost 4 bases and J lost 5 bases. This CDR3 spans 14 amino acids. Per germline, CDR1 ENHRY and CDR2 SYGVKD. CDR3 residues: CAISATGIGDTQYF. Here the CDR3 DNA reads TGTGCCATCAGTGCGACAGGGATTGGAGATACGCAGTATTTT.

CDR3 loop: CASSLGDRAGGPYNEQFF. CDR3 nucleotides: TGTGCCAGCAGCTTAGGCGATAGGGCGGGAGGGCCCTACAATGAGCAGTTCTTC. V is TRBV13 and J is TRBJ2-1; 9 positions match TRBD2. There are 18 residues in the CDR3. In germline, CDR1 is PRHDT, CDR2 FYEKMQ (reference sequence). V was pared by 0 bases and J by 2 bases, with 8 bases of the junction left unmatched.

About this clone itself: Other DNA sequences of this sample code for an identical CDR3. The gene calls are TRBV4-1 and TRBJ2-5, with 10 positions matching TRBD2. Germline-derived CDR1 and CDR2 are MGHRA and YSYEKL. Germline trimming cut 0 bases from V and 1 base from J; bases unmatched to any gene: 5. The CDR3 covers 17 residues. In DNA form, the CDR3 reads TGCGCCAGCAGCCAAGACACTAGCGGGGATTTCCAAGAGACCCAGTACTTC. Its protein is CASSQDTSGDFQETQYF.

The chain links TRBV19 to TRBJ2-3; 7 bases are shared with TRBD2. Losses at the gene ends were 5 bases for V and 0 bases for J; bases not matched to a gene: 8. The CDR3 runs 16 residues. Germline-derived CDR1 and CDR2 are LNHDA and SQIVND (reference sequence). CDR3 sequence reads: CASSVSSGLSTDTQYF. CDR3 in DNA: TGTGCCAGTAGTGTCTCTAGCGGCCTTAGCACAGATACGCAGTATTTT.

The genes are TRBV5-8 and TRBJ1-1; TRBD1 matches 7 bases. V dropped 0 bases and J dropped 11; count of bases not matched to a gene: 10. Per the germline V gene, CDR1 is SGHTS and CDR2 is YDEGEE. The CDR3 has 14 amino acids. Here the CDR3 reads CASSLGGAGTEAFF. The CDR3 nucleotides read TGTGCCAGCAGCTTGGGGGGAGCCGGGACAGAGGCTTTCTTT.

This chain uses TRBV9 with TRBJ2-5, with 10 bases matching TRBD2. The CDR3 runs to 17 residues. Germline V gene sequence: CDR1 SGDLS, CDR2 YYNGEE. V shed 4 bases, J shed 3 bases, and the junction held 12 bases outside the gene matches. The CDR3 loop is CASSRAGSGGPEETQYF. In DNA form, the CDR3 reads TGTGCCAGCAGCCGCGCGGGTAGCGGGGGGCCAGAAGAGACCCAGTACTTC.

This chain links TRBV7-3 with TRBJ2-7; TRBD1 aligns across 8 bases. The CDR3 is made up of 15 amino acids. Germline assignment: CDR1 SGHTA and CDR2 FQGTGA. The V segment lost 2 bases and the J segment 0 bases; nucleotides outside the gene matches: 3. Written as DNA, the CDR3 is TGTGCCAGCAGCTTACATGGACAGGGCTCCTACGAGCAGTACTTC. Amino acids: CASSLHGQGSYEQYF.

The chain carries TRBV6-1 and TRBJ2-7; TRBD2 matches 7 bases. V dropped 5 bases and J dropped 0; count of bases not matched to a gene: 4. This CDR3 has 14 residues. CDR1 is MNHNS and CDR2 is SASEGT in the germline V gene. The CDR3 here is CASSIGGGSYEQYF. As DNA, the CDR3 is TGTGCCAGCAGTATTGGCGGGGGCTCCTACGAGCAGTACTTC.

The chain uses TRBV9 and TRBJ1-6; 11 bases line up with TRBD1. This CDR3 has 18 residues. After removal of 2 bases from V and 0 bases from J, the junction contained 4 bases not matched to a gene. The germline CDR1 and CDR2 sequences are SGDLS and YYNGEE. CDR3 DNA sequence: TGTGCCAGCAGCGTTGGGACAGGGGGGAGCTCCTATAATTCACCCCTCCACTTT. Its protein is CASSVGTGGSSYNSPLHF.

The V call is TRBV19, the J call TRBJ2-1, with D possibly called TRBD1 or TRBD2 (5 bases each). The germline V gene has CDR1 LNHDA and CDR2 SQIVND (reference sequence). This CDR3 comprises 12 residues. Trimming pared 5 bases from V and 6 bases from J, leaving 8 bases between. The CDR3 loop is CASSAGGNEQFF. As DNA, the CDR3 is TGTGCCAGTAGTGCTGGGGGCAATGAGCAGTTCTTC.

The chain couples TRBV7-8 to TRBJ1-1; D gene unclear. Germline-derived CDR1 and CDR2 are SGHVS and FQNEAQ. V gave up 4 bases and J gave up 1 base, with 10 bases separating them. This CDR3 comprises 14 residues. In nucleotides, the CDR3 is TGTGCCAGCAGCTCTGAGGGTTGGAACACTGAAGCTTTCTTT. Translated: CASSSEGWNTEAFF.

This chain joins TRBV6-1 and TRBJ1-4; perhaps TRBD1 as D (6 bases). Germline CDR1 MNHNS, CDR2 SASEGT. V lost 2 bases and J 2 bases, leaving 9 bases between the germline ends. The CDR3 covers 15 residues. Here the CDR3 reads CASSESGGTNEKLFF. CDR3 sequence (DNA): TGTGCCAGCAGTGAATCGGGGGGCACTAATGAAAAACTGTTTTTT.

This sequence joins TRBV4-3 and TRBJ2-1; weak D call: TRBD2 (6 bases). The V end was cut by 0 bases, the J end by 3 bases, with 12 bases between. The germline V gene encodes CDR1 LGHNA and CDR2 YSLEER. The CDR3 runs to 16 residues. CDR3 nucleotide sequence: TGCGCCAGCAGCCAAGAAACGGGAGCCTACTACAATGAGCAGTTCTTC. It specifies CASSQETGAYYNEQFF.

V gene TRBV6-4 combines with J gene TRBJ1-1; D gene ambiguous. Germline CDR1 reads MRHNA; CDR2 reads SNTAGT. The V end lost 6 bases, the J end lost 4 bases, and 21 bases lay between the germline ends. The CDR3 has 16 residues. CDR3 amino acids: CASSELLGAAGTEAFF. CDR3 DNA sequence: TGTGCCAGCAGCGAACTGCTCGGAGCTGCCGGCACTGAAGCTTTCTTT.

V is TRBV7-3 and J is TRBJ2-3, with 11 bases that match TRBD2. V lost 4 bases and J lost 4; bases outside the gene matches: 10. Germline V gene sequence: CDR1 SGHTA, CDR2 FQGTGA. The CDR3 runs 17 residues. CDR3 nucleotides: TGTGCCAGCAGCTACGGCCTAGCGGGAGGTCGTTCAGATACGCAGTATTTT. Protein sequence: CASSYGLAGGRSDTQYF. The whole variable domain, filled in from reference TRBV7-3 and TRBJ2-3, reads GAGVSQTPSNKVTEKGKYVELRCDPISGHTALYWYRQSLGQGPEFLIYFQGTGAADDSGLPNDRFFAVRPEGSVSTLKIQRTERGDSAVYLCASSYGLAGGRSDTQYFGPGTRLTVL.

The chain recombines TRBV29-1 with TRBJ2-7; D is tentatively TRBD1 or TRBD2 (5 bases each). CDR1 is SQVTM, CDR2 ANQGSEA, per germline. Trimming left V 4 bases short and J 2 bases short, with 9 bases between. There are 12 residues in the CDR3. Here the CDR3 reads CSVVVGPYEQYF. The CDR3 DNA is TGCAGCGTTGTGGTGGGACCCTACGAGCAGTACTTC.

The count of this clone is one. This rearrangement joins TRBV7-9 to TRBJ2-7; the D gene is possibly TRBD2 (6 bases). Trimming stripped 3 bases from V and 6 bases from J, with 15 bases between. The CDR3 length is 14 residues. Per germline, CDR1 SEHNR and CDR2 FQNEAQ (reference sequence). The CDR3 DNA follows: TGTGCCAGCAGCTTTCCGGGAGAGGGGCTCGAGCAGTACTTC. Its protein product is CASSFPGEGLEQYF.

This rearrangement joins TRBV5-5 to TRBJ2-7; a weak D match, TRBD1 (6 bases). This CDR3 spans 15 amino acids. The V gene's germline CDR1 is SGHKS and CDR2 YYEKEE (reference sequence). With 1 base removed from V and 0 bases from J, the gap between germline ends came to 11 bases. The CDR3 spells CASSLTGGPSYEQYF. The DNA of the CDR3 is TGTGCCAGCAGCTTGACTGGGGGCCCCTCCTACGAGCAGTACTTC.

J is TRBJ2-1 and V is TRBV5-1; perhaps TRBD2 as D (5 bases). The CDR3 loop spans 15 amino acids. Germline V gene lookup returns CDR1 SGHRS and CDR2 YFSETQ. Trimming removed 0 bases at V and 8 bases at J, with 15 bases between. The CDR3 DNA follows: TGCGCCAGCAGCTTGGCACTAGTTTCTCGTGATGAGCAGTTCTTC. Its translation: CASSLALVSRDEQFF.